Shown below are 10 T cell receptor beta chains from a single sample sequenced in a study of beta chain features in type 1 diabetes. Study-level results: TCRB CDR3s from Type 1 diabetes patients were moderately but significantly shorter in all four CD4+ subsets.

What these receptors recognize is not known. Expressed TCRB transcripts were sequenced after all isolated RNA was converted to cDNA. Profiled with immunoSEQ multiplex PCR; TCRdb holds only in-frame clones, not every one. This sample yields under 300,000 clones, of which approximately 14% are seen a single time; approximately 0.018% belongs to the top ten. Input material: naive CD4+ T cells from blood. The receptors originated from a man younger than 45 with type 1 diabetes.

In its sample, this clone was seen a few times. V is TRBV9 and J is TRBJ1-5; D is unresolved. The germline V gene encodes CDR1 SGDLS and CDR2 YYNGEE. This CDR3 has 13 residues. Trimming took off 7 bases at V and 2 bases at J, with 10 bases between the two ends. For the CDR3, the DNA is TGTGCCAGCTCCCAGGCAGGCAATCAGCCCCAGCATTTT. Translation gives CASSQAGNQPQHF.

The chain couples TRBV7-2 to TRBJ2-5; D is unresolved. Deletions cut 1 base from V and 2 bases from J, with 11 bases between. The CDR3 runs 15 residues. Looked up from germline, CDR1 is SGHTA and CDR2 is FQGNSA. CDR3 in DNA: TGTGCCAGCAGCTTAGGCGGCCGAGTACAAGAGACCCAGTACTTC. Its translation: CASSLGGRVQETQYF.

In its sample, this clone was seen a few times. V usage is TRBV11-2 and J usage is TRBJ2-2; maybe TRBD1 (6 bases). The CDR3 is 15 amino acids. V dropped 6 bases and J dropped 6 bases, with 17 bases sitting between them. Per germline, CDR1 SGHAT and CDR2 FQNNGV. As DNA, the CDR3 is TGTGCCAGCAGACTCCCTGGCAGGGGAGCCGGGGAGCTGTTTTTT. Its translation is CASRLPGRGAGELFF.

The V gene is TRBV4-1, the J gene TRBJ1-1; TRBD1 matches 7 bases. The CDR3 length is 17 residues. The trim removed 3 bases at V and 1 base at J, leaving 11 bases unmatched. Germline V lookup: CDR1 MGHRA, CDR2 YSYEKL. CDR3 nucleotides: TGCGCCAGCAGCCATTCCAGGGGACAGCTAACGAACACTGAAGCTTTCTTT. It translates to CASSHSRGQLTNTEAFF.

This clone was recorded a few times. V usage is TRBV5-1 and J usage is TRBJ2-7, with D maybe TRBD2 (6 bases). CDR3 length: 16 amino acids. Per germline, CDR1 SGHRS and CDR2 YFSETQ. The V and J ends lost 2 bases and 7 bases respectively, with 22 bases between them. CDR3 DNA: TGCGCCAGCAGCTTCCGGGGGTGGGACCCCGAGGGGGAGCAGTACTTC. It translates to CASSFRGWDPEGEQYF.

This clone was observed a handful of times. The J gene is TRBJ1-2, the V gene TRBV18; D possibly corresponds to TRBD1 (6 bases). V was pared by 3 bases and J by 3 bases, with 17 bases between. This CDR3 contains 16 residues. Germline V CDR1 and CDR2: KGHSH, LQKENI. The CDR3 DNA is TGTGCCAGCTCACCCCTGAGGGGGGGCACGGACTATGGCTACACCTTC. Translation gives CASSPLRGGTDYGYTF.

This clone came up a few times. Other DNA sequences in this specimen translate into the identical CDR3. V is TRBV14 and J is TRBJ2-3; a possible D gene is TRBD2 (6 bases). The CDR3 contains 13 residues. The V gene lost 1 base and the J gene lost 5 bases, with 7 bases spanning the gap. In germline, CDR1 is SGHDN, CDR2 FVKESK. In DNA, the CDR3 is TGTGCCAGCAGCCAAGTCGGGGGAGATACGCAGTATTTT. Protein product: CASSQVGGDTQYF. Looking up the rest from reference TRBV14 and TRBJ2-3 gives the full variable domain: EAGVTQFPSHSVIEKGQTVTLRCDPISGHDNLYWYRRVMGKEIKFLLHFVKESKQDESGMPNNRFLAERTGGTYSTLKVQPAELEDSGVYFCASSQVGGDTQYFGPGTRLTVL.

This clone was counted between two and nine times. This rearrangement joins TRBV7-6 to TRBJ1-1, with TRBD1 matching over 8 bases. Germline V gives CDR1 SGHVS, CDR2 FNYEAQ. Trimming at V came to 1 base and at J to 6 bases, leaving 7 bases not matched to a gene. This CDR3 is 15 amino acids long. CDR3 in amino acids: CASSLEDRVIAEAFF. The CDR3 DNA sequence: TGTGCCAGCAGCTTAGAGGACAGGGTTATCGCTGAAGCTTTCTTT.

A few counts support this clone. The V call is TRBV19, the J call TRBJ1-1, with D tentatively TRBD1 (5 bases). The V gene's germline CDR1 is LNHDA and CDR2 SQIVND (reference sequence). Trimming cost V 4 bases and J 0 bases, with 12 bases left between them. The CDR3 consists of 15 residues. The CDR3 nucleotides read TGTGCCAGTAGTAACTCACAGGTGCTGAACACTGAAGCTTTCTTT. This gives the protein CASSNSQVLNTEAFF.

This clone has just a few counts. The chain carries TRBV18 and TRBJ1-1, with D uncertain. V lost 0 bases to trimming and J lost 4 bases, with 15 bases between them. Looked up from germline, CDR1 is KGHSH and CDR2 is LQKENI. This CDR3 has 16 residues. The CDR3 nucleotides read TGTGCCAGCTCACCACCGTTCTTTAGGAGCGGCACTGAAGCTTTCTTT. Residues: CASSPPFFRSGTEAFF.